The T cell receptor beta chain described here comes from a study of T cell changes during pregnancy in multiple sclerosis. After removal of 4 bases from V and 1 base from J, the junction contained 4 bases not matched to a gene. The CDR3 length is 15 residues. Germline V gene sequence: CDR1 SGHTA, CDR2 FQGNSA. Profiled with immunoSEQ multiplex PCR; TCRdb holds only in-frame clones, not every one. The data show 99,000 or so clones, approximately 93% seen once. This material consisted of peripheral blood, taken after pregnancy. V and J are TRBV7-2 and TRBJ2-3; 8 bases line up with TRBD1. The receptor's source is a female donor with multiple sclerosis, enrolled in a pregnancy study. The CDR3 DNA sequence: TGTGCCAGCAGCTCAAGGACAGGGCGCACAGATACGCAGTATTTT. This sequence encodes CASSSRTGRTDTQYF.